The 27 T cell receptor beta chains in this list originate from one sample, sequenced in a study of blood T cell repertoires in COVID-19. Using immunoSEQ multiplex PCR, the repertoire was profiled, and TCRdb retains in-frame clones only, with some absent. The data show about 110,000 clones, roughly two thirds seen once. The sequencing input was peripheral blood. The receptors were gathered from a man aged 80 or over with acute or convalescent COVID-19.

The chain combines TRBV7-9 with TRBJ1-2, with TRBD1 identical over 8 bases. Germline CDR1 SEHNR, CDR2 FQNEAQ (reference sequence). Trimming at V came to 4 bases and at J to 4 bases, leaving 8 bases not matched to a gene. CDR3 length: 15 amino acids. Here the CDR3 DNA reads TGTGCCAGCAGCTGGACAGGGTCAGAAGGCTATGGCTACACCTTC. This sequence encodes CASSWTGSEGYGYTF.

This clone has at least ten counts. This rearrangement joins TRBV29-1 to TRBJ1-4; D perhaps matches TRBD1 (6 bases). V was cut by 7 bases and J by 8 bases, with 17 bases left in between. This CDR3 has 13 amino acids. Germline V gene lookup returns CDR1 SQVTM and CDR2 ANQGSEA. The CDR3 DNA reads TGCAGCGCCGGGGAACAGGGAAGAGAAAAACTGTTTTTT. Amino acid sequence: CSAGEQGREKLFF.

CDR3 DNA: TGTGCCAGTCTCGGGACTACCCACTCCTACGAGCAGTACTTC. Its protein is CASLGTTHSYEQYF. The chain employs TRBV7-8 and TRBJ2-7, with 7 bases aligning to TRBD2. Germline CDR1 reads SGHVS; CDR2 reads FQNEAQ. V was pared by 9 bases and J by 0 bases, with 8 bases of the junction left unmatched. This CDR3 has 14 residues.

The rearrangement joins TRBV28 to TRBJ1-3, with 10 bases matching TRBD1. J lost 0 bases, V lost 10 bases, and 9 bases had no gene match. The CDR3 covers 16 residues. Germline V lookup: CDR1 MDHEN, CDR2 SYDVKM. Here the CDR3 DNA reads TGTGCCACCCAGGAGACAGGGGGCTTCTCTGGAAACACCATATATTTT. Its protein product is CATQETGGFSGNTIYF.

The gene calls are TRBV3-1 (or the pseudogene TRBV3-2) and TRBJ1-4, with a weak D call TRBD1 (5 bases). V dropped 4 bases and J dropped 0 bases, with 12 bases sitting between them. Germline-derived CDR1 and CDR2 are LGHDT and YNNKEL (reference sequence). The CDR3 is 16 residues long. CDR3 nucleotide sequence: TGTGCCAGCAGCCGGGGGGGTTCCGCAACTAATGAAAAACTGTTTTTT. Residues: CASSRGGSATNEKLFF.

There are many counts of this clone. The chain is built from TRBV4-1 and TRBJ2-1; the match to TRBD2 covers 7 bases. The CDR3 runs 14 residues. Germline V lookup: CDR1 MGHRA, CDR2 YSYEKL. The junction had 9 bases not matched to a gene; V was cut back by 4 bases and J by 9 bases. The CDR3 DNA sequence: TGCGCCAGCAGCCCCGCCGCGGGAGCTGGTGAGCAGTTCTTC. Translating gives CASSPAAGAGEQFF.

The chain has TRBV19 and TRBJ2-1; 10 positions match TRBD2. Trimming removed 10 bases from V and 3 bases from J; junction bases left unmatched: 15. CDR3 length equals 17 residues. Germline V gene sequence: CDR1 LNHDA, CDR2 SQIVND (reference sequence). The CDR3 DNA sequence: TGTGCCACGAGGAAGAGTAGGACTAGCGGATACTACAATGAGCAGTTCTTC. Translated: CATRKSRTSGYYNEQFF.

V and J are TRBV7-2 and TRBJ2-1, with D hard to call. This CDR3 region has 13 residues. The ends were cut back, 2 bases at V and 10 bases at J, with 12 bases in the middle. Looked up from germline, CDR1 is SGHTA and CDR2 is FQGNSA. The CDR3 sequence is CASSLSDTTEQFF. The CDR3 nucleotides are TGTGCCAGCAGCTTATCGGATACGACAGAGCAGTTCTTC.

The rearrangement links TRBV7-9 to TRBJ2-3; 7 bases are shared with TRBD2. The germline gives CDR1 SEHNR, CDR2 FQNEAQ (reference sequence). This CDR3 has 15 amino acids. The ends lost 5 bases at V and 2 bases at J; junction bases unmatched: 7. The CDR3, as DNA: TGTGCCAGCAGCCCCCGAGCGGGGTTCACAGATACGCAGTATTTT. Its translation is CASSPRAGFTDTQYF.

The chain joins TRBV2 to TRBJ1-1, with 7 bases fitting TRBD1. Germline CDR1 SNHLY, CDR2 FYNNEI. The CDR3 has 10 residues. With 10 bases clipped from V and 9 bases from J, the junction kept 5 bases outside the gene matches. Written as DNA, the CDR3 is TGTGCCATCACAGGGGCGAAAGCTTTCTTT. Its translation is CAITGAKAFF.

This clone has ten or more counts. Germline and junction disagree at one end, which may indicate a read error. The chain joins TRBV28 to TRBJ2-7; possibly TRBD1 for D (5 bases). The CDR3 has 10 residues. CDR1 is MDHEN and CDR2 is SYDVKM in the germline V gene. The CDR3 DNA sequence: TGTGCCAGCAGCCCAAGGACAAGTCCCTTC. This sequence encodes CASSPRTSPF.

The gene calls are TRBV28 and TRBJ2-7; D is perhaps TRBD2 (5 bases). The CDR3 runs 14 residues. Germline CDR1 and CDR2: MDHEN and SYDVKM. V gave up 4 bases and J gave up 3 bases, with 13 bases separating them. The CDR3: CASSSMTKYYEQYF. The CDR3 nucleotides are TGTGCCAGCAGTTCCATGACTAAGTACTACGAGCAGTACTTC.

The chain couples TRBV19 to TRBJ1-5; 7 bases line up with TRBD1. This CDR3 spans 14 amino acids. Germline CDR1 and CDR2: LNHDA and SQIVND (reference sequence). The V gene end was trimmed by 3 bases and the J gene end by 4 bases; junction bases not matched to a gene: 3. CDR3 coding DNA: TGTGCCAGTAGTATCCCCAGGGGGAATCAGCCCCAGCATTTT. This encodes CASSIPRGNQPQHF.

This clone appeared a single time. CDR3 residues: CASSLLGTGVGGYTF. The CDR3 coding sequence is TGTGCCAGCAGTTTACTAGGGACAGGGGTGGGTGGCTACACCTTC. The gene calls are TRBV28 and TRBJ1-2; 10 nucleotides match TRBD1. Germline loops: CDR1 MDHEN, CDR2 SYDVKM. CDR3 size: 15 residues. After removal of 2 bases from V and 7 bases from J, the junction contained 7 bases not matched to a gene.

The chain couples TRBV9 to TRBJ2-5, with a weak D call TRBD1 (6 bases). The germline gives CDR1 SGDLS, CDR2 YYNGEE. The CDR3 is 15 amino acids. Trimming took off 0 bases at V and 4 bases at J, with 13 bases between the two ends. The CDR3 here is CASSVDPTGGETQYF. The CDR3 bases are TGTGCCAGCAGCGTAGACCCGACAGGAGGAGAGACCCAGTACTTC.

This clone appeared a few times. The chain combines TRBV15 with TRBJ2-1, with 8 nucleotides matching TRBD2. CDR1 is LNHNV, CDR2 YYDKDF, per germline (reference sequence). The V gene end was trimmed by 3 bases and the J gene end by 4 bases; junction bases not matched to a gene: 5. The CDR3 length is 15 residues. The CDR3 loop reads CATSRSGTSYNEQFF. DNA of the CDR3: TGTGCCACCAGCAGGTCCGGGACTAGTTACAATGAGCAGTTCTTC.

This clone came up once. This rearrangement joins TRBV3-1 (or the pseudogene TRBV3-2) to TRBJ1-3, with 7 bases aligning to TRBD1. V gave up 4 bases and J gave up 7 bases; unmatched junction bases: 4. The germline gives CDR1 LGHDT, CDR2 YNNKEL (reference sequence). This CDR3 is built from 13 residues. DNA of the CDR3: TGTGCCAGCAGCCCGACAGGGAGGAACACCATATATTTT. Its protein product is CASSPTGRNTIYF.

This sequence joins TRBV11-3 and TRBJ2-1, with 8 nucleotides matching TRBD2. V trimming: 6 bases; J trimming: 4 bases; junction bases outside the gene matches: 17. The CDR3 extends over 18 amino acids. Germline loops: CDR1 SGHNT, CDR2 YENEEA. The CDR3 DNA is TGTGCCAGCAGACATACTAGCGGCGGTCGGCCCTCTTACAATGAGCAGTTCTTC. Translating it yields CASRHTSGGRPSYNEQFF.

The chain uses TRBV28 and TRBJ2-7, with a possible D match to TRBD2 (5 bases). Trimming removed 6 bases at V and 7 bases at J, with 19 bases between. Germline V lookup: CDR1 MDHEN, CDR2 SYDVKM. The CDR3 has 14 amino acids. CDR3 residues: CASSRTDGIGEQYF. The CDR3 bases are TGTGCCAGCAGCCGGACGGACGGGATAGGAGAGCAGTACTTC.

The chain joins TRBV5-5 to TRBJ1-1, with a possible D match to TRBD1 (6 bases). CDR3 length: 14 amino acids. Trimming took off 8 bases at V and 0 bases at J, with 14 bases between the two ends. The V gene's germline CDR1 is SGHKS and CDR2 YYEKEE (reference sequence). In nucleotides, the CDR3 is TGTGCCAGTGCTACAGGGACCTTGAACACTGAAGCTTTCTTT. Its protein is CASATGTLNTEAFF.

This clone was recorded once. The CDR3 loop is CASSVVAGGLEQFF. For the CDR3, the DNA is TGTGCCAGCAGCGTAGTAGCGGGAGGGCTCGAGCAGTTCTTC. The chain uses TRBV9 and TRBJ2-1; TRBD2 aligns across 11 bases. V dropped 0 bases and J dropped 10; count of bases not matched to a gene: 3. This CDR3 comprises 14 residues. Looked up from germline, CDR1 is SGDLS and CDR2 is YYNGEE.

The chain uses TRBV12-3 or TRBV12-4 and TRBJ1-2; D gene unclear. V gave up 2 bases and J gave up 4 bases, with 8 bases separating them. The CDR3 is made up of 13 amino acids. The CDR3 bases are TGTGCCAGCAGTTTACTGGGGAGCTATGGCTACACCTTC. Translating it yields CASSLLGSYGYTF.

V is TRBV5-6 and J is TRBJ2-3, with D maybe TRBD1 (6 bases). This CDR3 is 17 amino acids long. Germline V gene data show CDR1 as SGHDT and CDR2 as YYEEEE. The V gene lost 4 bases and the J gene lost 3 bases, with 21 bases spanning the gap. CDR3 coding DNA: TGTGCCAGCAGCGCACCGTGGGCGGATAGGGGGACAGATACGCAGTATTTT. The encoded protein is CASSAPWADRGTDTQYF.

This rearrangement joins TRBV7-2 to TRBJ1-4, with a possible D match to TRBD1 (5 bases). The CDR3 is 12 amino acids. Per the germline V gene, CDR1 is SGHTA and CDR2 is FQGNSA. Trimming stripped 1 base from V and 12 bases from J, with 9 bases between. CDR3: CASSLVGGELFF. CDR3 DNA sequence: TGTGCCAGCAGCTTAGTTGGGGGGGAACTGTTTTTT.

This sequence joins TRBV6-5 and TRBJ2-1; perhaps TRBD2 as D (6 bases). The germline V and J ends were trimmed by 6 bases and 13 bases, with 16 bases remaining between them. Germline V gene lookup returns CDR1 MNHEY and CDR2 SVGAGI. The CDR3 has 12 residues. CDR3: CASSLVGGEQFF. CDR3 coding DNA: TGTGCCAGCAGCCTCGTGGGGGGAGAACAGTTCTTC.

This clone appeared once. CDR3 nucleotide sequence: TGTGCCACCAGCAGCGAGAGGGCGGCGCAGTATTTT. Amino acids: CATSSERAAQYF. This sequence joins TRBV15 and TRBJ2-3; tentatively, D is TRBD2 (5 bases). The V and J ends lost 3 bases and 10 bases respectively, with 11 bases between them. The CDR3 loop spans 12 amino acids. The germline CDR1 and CDR2 sequences are LNHNV and YYDKDF (reference sequence).

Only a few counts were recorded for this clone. The CDR3 bases are TGTGCCAGCAGCCAAGGACGGACAGGAGCGGCTTTCTTT. Amino acid sequence: CASSQGRTGAAFF. V and J are TRBV3-1 (or the pseudogene TRBV3-2) and TRBJ1-1, with 7 bases lining up with TRBD1. Germline values: CDR1 LGHDT, CDR2 YNNKEL (reference sequence). V trimming: 1 base; J trimming: 11 bases; junction bases outside the gene matches: 7. CDR3 length: 13 residues.